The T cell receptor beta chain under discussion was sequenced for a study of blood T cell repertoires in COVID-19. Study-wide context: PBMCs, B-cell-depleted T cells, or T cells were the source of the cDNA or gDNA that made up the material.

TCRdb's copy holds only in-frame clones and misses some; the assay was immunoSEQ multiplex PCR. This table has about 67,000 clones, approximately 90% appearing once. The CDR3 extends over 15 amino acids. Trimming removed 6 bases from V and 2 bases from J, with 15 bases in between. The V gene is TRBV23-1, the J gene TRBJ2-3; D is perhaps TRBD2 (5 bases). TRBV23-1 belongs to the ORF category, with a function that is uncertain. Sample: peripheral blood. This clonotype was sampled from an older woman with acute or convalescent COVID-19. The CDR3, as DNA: TGCGCCAGCAGCTCGAACAGTAGCGACACAGATACGCAGTATTTT. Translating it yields CASSSNSSDTDTQYF.